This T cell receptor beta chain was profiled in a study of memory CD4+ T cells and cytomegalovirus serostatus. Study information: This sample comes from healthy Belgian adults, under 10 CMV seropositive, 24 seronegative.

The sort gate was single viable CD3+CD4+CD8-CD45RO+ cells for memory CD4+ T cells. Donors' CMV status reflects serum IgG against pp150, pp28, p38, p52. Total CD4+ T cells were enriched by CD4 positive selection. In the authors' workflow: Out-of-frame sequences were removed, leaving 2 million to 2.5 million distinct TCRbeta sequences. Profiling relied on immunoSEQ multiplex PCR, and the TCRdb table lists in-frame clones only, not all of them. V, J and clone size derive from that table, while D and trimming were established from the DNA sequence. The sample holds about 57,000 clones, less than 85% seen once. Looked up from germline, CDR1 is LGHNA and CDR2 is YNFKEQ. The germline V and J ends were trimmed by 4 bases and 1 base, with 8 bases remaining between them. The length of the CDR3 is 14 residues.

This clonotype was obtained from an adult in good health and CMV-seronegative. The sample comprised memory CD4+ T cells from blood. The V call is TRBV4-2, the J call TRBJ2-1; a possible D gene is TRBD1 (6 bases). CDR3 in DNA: TGTGCCAGCAGCCTGACAGGTTCCTACAATGAGCAGTTCTTC. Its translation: CASSLTGSYNEQFF.